Given below is one TCR beta chain in context. The antigen is unknown. V shed 7 bases and J shed 8 bases, with 21 bases lying between them. The CDR3 loop spans 16 amino acids. Libraries were prepared by immunoSEQ multiplex PCR; TCRdb keeps only in-frame clonotypes and omits some of them. The table records approximately 31,000 clones, approximately 84% of them present only once. These data are taken from a study of T cells in narcolepsy. Background on the study: Donors had narcolepsy type 1 or type 2, or were healthy controls. Study findings and constraints: In some patient and control memory CD4+ samples, autoreactive clones were absent.

This clonotype was sampled from a human donor with narcolepsy. The V and J genes are TRBV23-1 and TRBJ1-6; weak D call: TRBD1 (5 bases). TRBV23-1 is reported as an ORF; its role is uncertain. Material for sequencing was CD45RA- memory CD4+ T cells from PBMCs. The CDR3 here is CASNELRRGGDSPLHF. CDR3 DNA sequence: TGCGCCAGCAATGAATTGAGGAGGGGTGGGGATTCACCCCTCCACTTT.